Following are 3 T cell receptor beta chains from one sample sequenced in a study of T cell responses to AZD1222 COVID-19 vaccine. The repertoire was sequenced with immunoSEQ multiplex PCR; TCRdb's copy has only in-frame clones and lacks some. The repertoire has about 79,000 clones, 80% to 90% of them found once; the top ten carry 28%. Specimen: peripheral blood, collected 28 days after the second AZD1222 dose. The receptor source for this set is an adult who received the AZD1222 COVID-19 vaccine.

The V call is TRBV11-3, the J call TRBJ1-1; D unclear. V lost 1 base, J lost 5 bases, and 8 bases lay in between. The CDR3 totals 13 residues. The germline V gene encodes CDR1 SGHNT and CDR2 YENEEA. The CDR3 sequence: CASSLGGRTEAFF. The CDR3 DNA reads as TGTGCCAGCAGCTTAGGTGGGCGGACTGAAGCTTTCTTT.

The chain carries TRBV27 and TRBJ1-6, with a possible D match to TRBD1 (6 bases). The CDR3 sequence is 15 residues long. The V end lost 3 bases, the J end lost 7 bases, and 13 bases lay between the germline ends. Germline V gene sequence: CDR1 MNHEY, CDR2 SMNVEV (reference sequence). The CDR3 sequence is CASSFGTRRNSPLHF. DNA of the CDR3: TGTGCCAGCAGTTTCGGGACAAGACGAAATTCACCCCTCCACTTT.

V is TRBV19 and J is TRBJ1-5; D uncertain. V lost 9 bases to trimming and J lost 5 bases, with 11 bases between them. This CDR3 is built from 12 residues. Germline values: CDR1 LNHDA, CDR2 SQIVND (reference sequence). The CDR3 sequence: CASSRYDQPQHF. For the CDR3, the DNA is TGTGCCAGCAGCCGATATGATCAGCCCCAGCATTTT.